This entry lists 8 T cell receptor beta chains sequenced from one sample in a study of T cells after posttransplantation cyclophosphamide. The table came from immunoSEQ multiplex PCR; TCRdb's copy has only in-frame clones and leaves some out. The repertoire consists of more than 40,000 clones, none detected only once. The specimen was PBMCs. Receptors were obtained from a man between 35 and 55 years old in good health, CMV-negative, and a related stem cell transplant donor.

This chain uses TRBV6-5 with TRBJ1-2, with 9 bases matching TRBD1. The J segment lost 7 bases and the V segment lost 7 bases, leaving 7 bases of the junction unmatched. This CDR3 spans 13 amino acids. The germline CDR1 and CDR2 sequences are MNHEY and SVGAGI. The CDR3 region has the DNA TGTGCCAGCACCGTCGACAGGGGGGGTGGCTACACCTTC. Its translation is CASTVDRGGGYTF.

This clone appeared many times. CDR3: CASSPSRRTSGPLEQFF. Written as DNA, the CDR3 is TGTGCCAGCAGCCCAAGCAGAAGGACTAGCGGTCCTCTGGAGCAGTTCTTC. The chain joins TRBV21-1 to TRBJ2-1; TRBD2, the table's D call, was not compared with the DNA. TRBV21-1 is marked as a pseudogene. The CDR3 runs 17 residues.

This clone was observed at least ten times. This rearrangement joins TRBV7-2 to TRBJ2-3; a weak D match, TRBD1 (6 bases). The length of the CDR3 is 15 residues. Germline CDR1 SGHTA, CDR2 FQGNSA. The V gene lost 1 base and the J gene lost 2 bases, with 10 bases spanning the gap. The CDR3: CASSLDGGSTDTQYF. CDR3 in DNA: TGTGCCAGCAGCTTAGATGGGGGCTCCACAGATACGCAGTATTTT.

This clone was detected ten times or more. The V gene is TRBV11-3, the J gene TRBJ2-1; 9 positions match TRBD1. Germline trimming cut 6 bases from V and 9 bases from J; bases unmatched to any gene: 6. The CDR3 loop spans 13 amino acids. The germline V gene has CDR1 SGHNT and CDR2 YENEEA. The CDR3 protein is CASSGQGSGEQFF. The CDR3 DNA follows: TGTGCCAGCAGTGGACAGGGGTCGGGTGAGCAGTTCTTC.

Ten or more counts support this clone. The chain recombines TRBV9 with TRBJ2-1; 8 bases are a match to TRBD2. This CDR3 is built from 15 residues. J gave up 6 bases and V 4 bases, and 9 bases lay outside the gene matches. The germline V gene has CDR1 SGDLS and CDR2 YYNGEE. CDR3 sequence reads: CASSPAGGSGNEQFF. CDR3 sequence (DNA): TGTGCCAGCAGCCCGGCGGGAGGTTCGGGCAATGAGCAGTTCTTC.

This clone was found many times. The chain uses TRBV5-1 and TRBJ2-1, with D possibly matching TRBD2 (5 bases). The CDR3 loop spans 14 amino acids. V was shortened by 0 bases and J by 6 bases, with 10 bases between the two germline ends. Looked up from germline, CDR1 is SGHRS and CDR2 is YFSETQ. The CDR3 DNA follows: TGCGCCAGCAGCTTGGGCTATGAGGGCAATGAGCAGTTCTTC. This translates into CASSLGYEGNEQFF. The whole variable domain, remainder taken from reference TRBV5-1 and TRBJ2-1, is KAGVTQTPRYLIKTRGQQVTLSCSPISGHRSVSWYQQTPGQGLQFLFEYFSETQRNKGNFPGRFSGRQFSNSRSEMNVSTLELGDSALYLCASSLGYEGNEQFFGPGTRLTVL.

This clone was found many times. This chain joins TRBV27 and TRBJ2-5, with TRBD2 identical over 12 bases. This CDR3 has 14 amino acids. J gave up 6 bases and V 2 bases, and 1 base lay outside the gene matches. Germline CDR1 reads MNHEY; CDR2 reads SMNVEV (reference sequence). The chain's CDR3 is CASSLLAGGQTQYF. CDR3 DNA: TGTGCCAGCAGTTTACTAGCGGGAGGGCAGACCCAGTACTTC.

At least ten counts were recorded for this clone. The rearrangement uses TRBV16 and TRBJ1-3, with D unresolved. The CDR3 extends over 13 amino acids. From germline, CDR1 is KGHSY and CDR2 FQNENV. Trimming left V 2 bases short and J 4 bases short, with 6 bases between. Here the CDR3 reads CASSQPSGNTIYF. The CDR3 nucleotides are TGTGCCAGCAGCCAACCCTCCGGAAACACCATATATTTT.